The present entry profiles one T cell receptor beta chain with its context. Which antigen it targets is not known. The sample holds no much larger clone one base away, and base qualities are not on file. This entry comes from a study of CD8 T cells in Susac syndrome (dated by TCRdb to about 2019). Some background on the complete study: Repertoire sequencing was used to test whether CD8+ T cell activation and differentiation in Susac syndrome was antigen driven. Clonality of the CD8+ T cell repertoire was compared between over ten healthy donors, approximately 14 Susac syndrome patients and approximately 16 multiple sclerosis patients. Study-wide findings and limitations: The number of individuals in the TCR sequencing and HLA analysis was recognized as being relatively small.

RNA was extracted using the RNeasy kit, and roughly 0.5 to 1 ug of the RNA was reverse transcribed with random hexamers. TCR beta CDR3 regions were amplified with the immunoSEQ multiplex PCR assay covering 54 Vbeta and 13 Jbeta segments. Bias from PCR amplification was corrected by using a synthetic template baseline for primer optimization and for computational correction. The paper's processing steps were these. Reads were assigned to V, D and J genes according to IMGT and analyzed in immunoSEQ Analyzer, with only productive sequences retained. Clonality was calculated as one minus the Shannon entropy normalized by log2 of the number of productive unique sequences. Public and private clones were assessed among the 100 most prevalent clones of each patient and control. Clones were defined as Susac-specific when absent from the healthy and MS cohorts, from 1,000 to 1,100 published viral clones and from other ImmuneACCESS disease sequences. The public reads were reanalyzed by TCRdb: fastp trimming at Q25, MiXCR alignment, in-frame beta chains only. Merged by CDR3 protein, the rows form single entries marked with the most common genes and DNA. The V and J calls were not made by the authors but by TCRdb's processing. For this sample there are roughly 50,000 distinct CDR3 sequences; 93% appear just once. Approximately 0.54% of the sample goes to the ten largest clones.

The CDR3 runs 13 amino acids, cysteine and phenylalanine included. Left in the record is the CDR3 DNA by itself, 39 bases read in frame from the first base. The germline V gene (reference sequence) provides CDR1 LNHDA and CDR2 SQIVND. V is cut by 2 bases and J by 6 bases, and the space between the germline ends is 7 bases. Peripheral blood CD8+ and CD4+ T cells from healthy donors, Susac syndrome patients and multiple sclerosis patients were profiled by high-throughput TCR beta sequencing. The healthy donors served as controls matched for age and sex. Bulk CD8+ and CD4+ T cells were purified by magnetic negative isolation, while CD8+ TEMRA cells were enriched using FACS. Blood was drawn into EDTA tubes, processed within 24 hours, and PBMCs were isolated by density gradient centrifugation. PBMCs intended for TCR sequencing were cryopreserved in liquid nitrogen and thawed later in a water bath at 37 degrees C. Purity of sorted or isolated CD4+, CD8+ and CD8+ TEMRA cells was at least 90%.

The sample taken for sequencing was CD8+ T cells from PBMCs. The source of this sequence is a human donor in good health. The sequence is built from TRBV19 and TRBJ2-2; confidence is insufficient to name the D gene. The nucleotide sequence reads TGTGCCAGTAGTATAATGGCGCCCGGGGAGCTGTTTTTT. This yields the protein CASSIMAPGELFF.